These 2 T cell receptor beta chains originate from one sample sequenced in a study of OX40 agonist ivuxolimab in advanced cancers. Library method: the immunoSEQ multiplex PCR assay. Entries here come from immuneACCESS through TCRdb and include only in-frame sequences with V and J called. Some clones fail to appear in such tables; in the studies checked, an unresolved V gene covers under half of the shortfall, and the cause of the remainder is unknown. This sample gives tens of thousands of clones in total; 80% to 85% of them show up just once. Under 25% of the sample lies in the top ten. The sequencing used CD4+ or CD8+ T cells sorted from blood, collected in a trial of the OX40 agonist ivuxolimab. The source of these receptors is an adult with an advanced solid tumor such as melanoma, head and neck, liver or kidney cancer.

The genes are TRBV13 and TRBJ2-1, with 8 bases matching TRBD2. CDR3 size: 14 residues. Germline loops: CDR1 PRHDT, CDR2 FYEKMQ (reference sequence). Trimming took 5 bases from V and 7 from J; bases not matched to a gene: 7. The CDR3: CASSSGLAGNEQFF. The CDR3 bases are TGTGCCAGCAGCAGCGGACTAGCAGGTAATGAGCAGTTCTTC.

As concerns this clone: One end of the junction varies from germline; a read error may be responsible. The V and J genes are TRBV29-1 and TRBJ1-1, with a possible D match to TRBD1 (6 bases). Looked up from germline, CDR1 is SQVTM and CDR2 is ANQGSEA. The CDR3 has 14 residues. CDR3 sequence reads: CSVEIVLGDTEAFF. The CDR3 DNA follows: TGCAGCGTTGAAATTGTGTTAGGGGACACAGAAGCTTTCTTT.